This passage covers 17 T cell receptor beta chains from one sample sequenced in a study of shared clonotypes between healthy human individuals. Sequencing was performed with immunoSEQ multiplex PCR; in TCRdb, only in-frame clones are kept and a portion is missing. The sample lists hundreds of thousands of clones; roughly three quarters were seen once. Sequenced input: PBMCs. These receptors were collected from a woman aged 40 to 49 in good health. Some clones in this sample may be carry-over from other donors' samples.

V is TRBV29-1 and J is TRBJ1-4, with D hard to call. The CDR3 has 14 residues. V shed 4 bases and J shed 4 bases, with 13 bases lying between them. The germline V gene encodes CDR1 SQVTM and CDR2 ANQGSEA. The CDR3 spells CSVAPAGDNEKLFF. CDR3 bases: TGCAGCGTTGCCCCTGCAGGCGATAATGAAAAACTGTTTTTT.

This clone has a single count. The chain carries TRBV6-5 and TRBJ1-1, with a possible D match to TRBD1 (6 bases). From germline, CDR1 is MNHEY and CDR2 SVGAGI. The CDR3 consists of 14 residues. V lost 7 bases, J lost 1 base, and 13 bases lay in between. The CDR3, as DNA: TGTGCCAGCACCCGAGACAGGACGAACACTGAAGCTTTCTTT. This gives the protein CASTRDRTNTEAFF.

This clone was observed a few times. This likely reflects a read error, since a far larger clone is one base away. The conserved final phenylalanine or tryptophan is absent from the CDR3, which likely points to a read error. The J gene is TRBJ1-1, the V gene TRBV2; maybe TRBD1 (5 bases). CDR1 and CDR2 from the germline V gene are SNHLY and FYNNEI. V was pared by 4 bases and J by 1 base, with 10 bases between. This CDR3 has 14 residues. For the CDR3, the DNA is TGTGCCAGCAGTGGGGTCGACAGGAACACTGAAGCTTTCCTT. Amino acids: CASSGVDRNTEAFL.

This chain connects TRBV4-1 to TRBJ2-2; D might be TRBD2 (6 bases). Trimming shortened V by 0 bases and J by 6 bases, and 11 bases separated the two germline ends. The CDR3 sequence is 15 residues long. Germline loops: CDR1 MGHRA, CDR2 YSYEKL. In nucleotides, the CDR3 is TGCGCCAGCAGCCAAGAGGCGGGAAGGTCCGGGGAGCTGTTTTTT. Protein: CASSQEAGRSGELFF.

This chain uses TRBV28 with TRBJ1-4, with 12 bases fitting TRBD1. V lost 5 bases to trimming and J lost 7 bases; unmatched junction nucleotides: 5. This CDR3 comprises 15 residues. Germline V gene data show CDR1 as MDHEN and CDR2 as SYDVKM. The CDR3 DNA reads as TGTGCCAGCAGTAAACCGGGACAGGGGGCTGAAAAACTGTTTTTT. Its protein is CASSKPGQGAEKLFF.

The rearrangement uses TRBV5-8 and TRBJ2-2; D is perhaps TRBD1 or TRBD2 (5 bases each). V was clipped by 9 bases and J by 3 bases, with 12 bases between them. Germline loops: CDR1 SGHTS, CDR2 YDEGEE. The CDR3 is 13 amino acids. The CDR3 DNA reads TGTGCCATCCAGGGACCCTACACCGGGGAGCTGTTTTTT. This translates into CAIQGPYTGELFF.

The chain recombines TRBV28 with TRBJ2-3; perhaps TRBD2 as D (6 bases). This CDR3 has 11 amino acids. CDR1 and CDR2 from the germline V gene are MDHEN and SYDVKM. Trimming removed 9 bases at V and 6 bases at J, with 10 bases between. As DNA, the CDR3 is TGTGCCAGTTCGAGCGGGGATACGCAGTATTTT. It encodes CASSSGDTQYF.

V is TRBV18 and J is TRBJ1-1; D perhaps matches TRBD1 (5 bases). V was shortened by 4 bases and J by 8 bases, with 14 bases between the two germline ends. The CDR3 has 13 amino acids. Germline values: CDR1 KGHSH, CDR2 LQKENI. The CDR3, as DNA: TGTGCCAGCTCACGGGGGACTGGCGTAGAAGCTTTCTTT. Amino acids: CASSRGTGVEAFF.

The CDR3 nucleotides are TGCGCCAGCAGCTTACGGACTAGCGGAATCACCGGGGAGCTGTTTTTT. Protein: CASSLRTSGITGELFF. V and J are TRBV5-1 and TRBJ2-2; 10 positions agree with TRBD2. Trimming at V came to 2 bases and at J to 4 bases, leaving 5 bases not matched to a gene. This CDR3 is built from 16 residues. CDR1 and CDR2 from the germline V gene are SGHRS and YFSETQ.

This clone was counted once. This could be a read error, since a much larger clone is one nucleotide away. Other DNA sequences of this sample code for an identical CDR3. The chain carries TRBV5-1 and TRBJ2-5, with TRBD2 matching over 10 bases. Per the germline V gene, CDR1 is SGHRS and CDR2 is YFSETQ. The V gene end was trimmed by 2 bases and the J gene end by 3 bases; junction bases not matched to a gene: 4. The length of the CDR3 is 15 residues. This chain's CDR3 is CASSLGLAGEETQYF. The CDR3 region has the DNA TGCGCCAGCAGCTTAGGGCTAGCGGGAGAAGAGACCCAGTACTTC.

About this clone itself: Since a far larger clone is one base different, this is likely a read error. Other DNA sequences within the sample encode an identical CDR3. The rearrangement links TRBV27 to TRBJ2-5; 8 nucleotides align to TRBD1. Looked up from germline, CDR1 is MNHEY and CDR2 is SMNVEV (reference sequence). The CDR3 sequence is 14 residues long. This CDR3 reads CATATGAVQETQYF. The CDR3 DNA sequence: TGTGCCACCGCGACAGGGGCAGTACAAGAGACCCAATACTTC.

The chain employs TRBV18 and TRBJ1-4, with 8 nucleotides matching TRBD1. CDR3 size: 16 residues. Per the germline V gene, CDR1 is KGHSH and CDR2 is LQKENI. V shed 4 bases and J 2 bases; nucleotides not matched to a gene: 6. The CDR3 DNA is TGTGCCAGCTCACAGCAGGGGGCTGGCACTAATGAAAAACTGTTTTTT. Residues: CASSQQGAGTNEKLFF.

The V gene is TRBV7-9, the J gene TRBJ1-1, with no clear D. The CDR3 extends over 12 amino acids. V gave up 4 bases and J gave up 11 bases, with 14 bases separating them. Germline V gene lookup returns CDR1 SEHNR and CDR2 FQNEAQ (reference sequence). CDR3 sequence: CASSSNSYSAFF. The CDR3 nucleotides are TGTGCCAGCAGCTCGAACAGCTACAGTGCTTTCTTT.

The genes are TRBV19 and TRBJ2-7; TRBD2 might be the D (6 bases). V was trimmed by 10 bases and J by 7 bases, leaving 20 bases between them. This CDR3 is 13 amino acids long. CDR1 and CDR2 (germline): LNHDA, SQIVND (reference sequence). DNA of the CDR3: TGTGCCATTTCTAGGACTATCTACGCTGAGCAGTACTTC. Amino acid sequence: CAISRTIYAEQYF. The whole variable domain, remainder taken from reference TRBV19 and TRBJ2-7, is DGGITQSPKYLFRKEGQNVTLSCEQNLNHDAMYWYRQDPGQGLRLIYYSQIVNDFQKGDIAEGYSVSREKKESFPLTVTSAQKNPTAFYLCAISRTIYAEQYFGPGTRLTVT.

The chain recombines TRBV5-4 with TRBJ2-7; no clear D. Germline lookup yields CDR1 SGHNT and CDR2 YYREEE (reference sequence). V lost 3 bases and J lost 4, with 5 bases in between. This CDR3 is built from 11 residues. The CDR3 DNA reads as TGTGCCAGCAGCTCCTATTACGAGCAGTACTTC. It codes for CASSSYYEQYF.

This clone appeared a single time. J is TRBJ1-2 and V is TRBV5-4, with D possibly being TRBD1 (5 bases). The V end was cut by 2 bases, the J end by 2 bases, with 13 bases between. This CDR3 has 15 residues. The germline gives CDR1 SGHNT, CDR2 YYREEE (reference sequence). The CDR3 loop reads CASSLAGTRNYGYTF. The CDR3 nucleotides are TGTGCCAGCAGCTTAGCCGGGACCAGGAACTATGGCTACACCTTC.

To note about this clone: A far larger clone is one base from this, pointing to a likely read error. CDR3 in DNA: TGTGCCAGTAAGGGTTCGGTATCTAGCAATGAGCAGTTCTTC. This sequence encodes CASKGSVSSNEQFF. The rearrangement links TRBV5-4 to TRBJ2-1; D remains unclear. Trimming pared 8 bases from V and 6 bases from J, leaving 18 bases between. Germline CDR1 reads SGHNT; CDR2 reads YYREEE (reference sequence). The CDR3 contains 14 residues.